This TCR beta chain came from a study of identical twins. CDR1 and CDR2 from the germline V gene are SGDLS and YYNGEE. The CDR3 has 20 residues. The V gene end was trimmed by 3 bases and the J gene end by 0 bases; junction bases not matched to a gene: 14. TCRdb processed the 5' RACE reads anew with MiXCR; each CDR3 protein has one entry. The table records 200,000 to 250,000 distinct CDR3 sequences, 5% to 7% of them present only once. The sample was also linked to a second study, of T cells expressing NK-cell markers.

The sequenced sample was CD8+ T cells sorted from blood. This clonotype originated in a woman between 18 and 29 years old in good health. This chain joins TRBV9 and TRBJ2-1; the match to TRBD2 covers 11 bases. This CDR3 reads CASSGGTSGKPSSSYNEQFF. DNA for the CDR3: TGTGCCAGCAGCGGAGGGACTAGCGGAAAACCCTCGAGCTCCTACAATGAGCAGTTCTTC.